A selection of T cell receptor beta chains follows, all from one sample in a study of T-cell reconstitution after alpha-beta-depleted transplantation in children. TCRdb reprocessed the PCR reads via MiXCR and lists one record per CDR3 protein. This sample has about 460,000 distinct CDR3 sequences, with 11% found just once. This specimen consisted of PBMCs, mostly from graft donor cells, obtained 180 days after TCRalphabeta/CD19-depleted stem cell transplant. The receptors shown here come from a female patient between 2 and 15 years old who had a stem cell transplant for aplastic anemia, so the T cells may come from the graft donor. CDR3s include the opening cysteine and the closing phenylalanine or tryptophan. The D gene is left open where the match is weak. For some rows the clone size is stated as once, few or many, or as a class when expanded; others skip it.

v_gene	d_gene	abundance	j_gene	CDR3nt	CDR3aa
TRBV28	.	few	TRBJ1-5	TGTGCCAGCAGTCACACACAGCCGCTTGGTGGGCCCCAGCATTTT	CASSHTQPLGGPQHF
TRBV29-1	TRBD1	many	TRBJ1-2	TGCAGCGCCGGACAGGGGGCAGGCTATGGCTACACCTTC	CSAGQGAGYGYTF
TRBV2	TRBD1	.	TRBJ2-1	TGTGCCAGCACCAACCCGGGACAGGGGAATTACGATGAGCAGTTCTTC	CASTNPGQGNYDEQFF
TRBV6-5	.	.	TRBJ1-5	TGTGCCAGCAGTTACCTCCGACATCAGCCCCAGCATTTT	CASSYLRHQPQHF
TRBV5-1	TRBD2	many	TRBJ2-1	TGCGCCAGCAGCCCTGGAGGGCTAGCGGGAGGGTATGAGCAGTTCTTC	CASSPGGLAGGYEQFF
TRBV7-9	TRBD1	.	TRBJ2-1	TGTGCCAGCAACAAGAGGGGGCCGATCCCCTACAATGAGCAGTTCTTC	CASNKRGPIPYNEQFF
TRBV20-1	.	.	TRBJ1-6	TGCAGTGCTAGGCGGCAGGGGAATTCACCCCTCCACTTT	CSARRQGNSPLHF
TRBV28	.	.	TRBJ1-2	TGTGCCAGCAGGGCATGGCCCACTTTAGGGAAGGCGGATGGCTACACCTTC	CASRAWPTLGKADGYTF
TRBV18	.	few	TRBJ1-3	TGTGCCAGCTCACCACGAGGGCCTGGAAACACCATATATTTT	CASSPRGPGNTIYF
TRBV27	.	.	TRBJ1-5	TGTGCCAGCAGTCCCGGAAATAGCAATCAGCCCCAGCATTTT	CASSPGNSNQPQHF
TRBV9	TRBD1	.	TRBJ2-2	TGTGCCAGCAGCGCGGCCGGGACAGGGTTCACCGGGGAGCTGTTTTTT	CASSAAGTGFTGELFF
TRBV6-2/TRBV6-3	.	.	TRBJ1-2	TGTGCCAGCAGTTACGTGAGGTTTCCTGGCTACACCTTC	CASSYVRFPGYTF
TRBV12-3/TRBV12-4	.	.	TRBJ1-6	TGTGCCAGCAGTTACAGGGAACTTAATTCACCCCTCCACTTT	CASSYRELNSPLHF
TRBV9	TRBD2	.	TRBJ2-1	TGTGCCAGCAGCGTAGGGCTTAGGGGACTAGCGGGAGGGCCGCAGTTCTTC	CASSVGLRGLAGGPQFF
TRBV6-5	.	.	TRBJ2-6	TGTGCCAGCAGTTTCACGGTCCGGTCTTCTGGGGCCAACGTCCTGACTTTC	CASSFTVRSSGANVLTF
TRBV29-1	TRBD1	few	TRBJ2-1	TGCAGCGGTCAACGCCGGGACAGCCCGGGGTATGAGCAGTTCTTC	CSGQRRDSPGYEQFF
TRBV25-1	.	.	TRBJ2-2	TGTGCCAGCAGTGTACGGGGAGGGGGTACCGGGGAGCGGTTTTTT	CASSVRGGGTGERFF
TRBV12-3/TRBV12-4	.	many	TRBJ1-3	TGTGCCAGCAGTTCCCCCCGGACACCCTCTGGAAACACCATATATTTT	CASSSPRTPSGNTIYF
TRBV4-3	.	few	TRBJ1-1	TGCGCCAGCAACATGAGGCTCGGTAGACCTGAAGCTTTCTTT	CASNMRLGRPEAFF
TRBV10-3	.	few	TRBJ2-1	TGTGCCATCAGGGTAGCGTCCAGCTCCTACAATGAGCAGTTCTTC	CAIRVASSSYNEQFF
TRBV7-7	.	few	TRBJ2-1	TGTGCCAGCAGCTTATACCTATCCCCCCGTGAGCAGTTCTTC	CASSLYLSPREQFF
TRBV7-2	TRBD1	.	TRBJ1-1	TGTGCCAGCAGCTTAGTGGCAGGGGGGACCACTGAAGCTTTCTTT	CASSLVAGGTTEAFF
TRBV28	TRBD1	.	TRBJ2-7	TGTGCCAGCAGCGACAGGGCAGACTACGAGCAGTACTTC	CASSDRADYEQYF
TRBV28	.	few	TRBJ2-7	TGTGCCAGCGGAATCACCAGGGCCTACGAGCAGTACTTC	CASGITRAYEQYF
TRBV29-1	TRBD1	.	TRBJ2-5	TGCAGCGTCGACAGGGGGCCGGGAGAGACCCAGTACTTC	CSVDRGPGETQYF
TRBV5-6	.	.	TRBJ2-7	TGTGCCAGCAGCTTAGGTTCCACGGAGGAGCAGTACTTC	CASSLGSTEEQYF
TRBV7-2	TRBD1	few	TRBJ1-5	TGTGCCAGCAGCGGCAGGGAAAGGGGGCATCAGCCCCAGCATTTT	CASSGRERGHQPQHF
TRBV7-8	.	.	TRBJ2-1	TGTGCCAGCAGCTTCACGACCGTCCGGCAGTTCTTC	CASSFTTVRQFF
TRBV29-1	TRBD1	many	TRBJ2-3	TGCAGCGTTGGAGTACAGGGGGGAGCAGATACGCAGTATTTT	CSVGVQGGADTQYF
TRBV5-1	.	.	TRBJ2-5	TGCGCCAGCAGCTTTCCCGGGACGGGTCTGGAGACCCAGTACTTC	CASSFPGTGLETQYF
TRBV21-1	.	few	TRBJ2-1	TGTGCCAGCAGCAAAGCGTGGCTAGCGGCCTCCTACAATGAGCAGTTCTTC	CASSKAWLAASYNEQFF
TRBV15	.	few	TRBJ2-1	TGTGCCACCAGCAGAGCAGGAAACGATGAGCAGTTCTTC	CATSRAGNDEQFF
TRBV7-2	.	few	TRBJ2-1	TGTGCCAGCAGCTTTAGAGGAGGACTAACTTACAATGAGCAGTTCTTC	CASSFRGGLTYNEQFF
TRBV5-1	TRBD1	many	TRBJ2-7	TGCGCCAGCAGTTTCGACAGGGGGGGCCACGAGCAGTACTTC	CASSFDRGGHEQYF
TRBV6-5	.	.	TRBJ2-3	TGTGCCAGCGCTACGGCGAGAAAGGATACGCAGTATTTT	CASATARKDTQYF
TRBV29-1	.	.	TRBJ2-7	TGCAGCGTTGGGGACGGCTCCTACGAGCAGTACTTC	CSVGDGSYEQYF
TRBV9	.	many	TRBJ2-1	TGTGCCAGCAGCCCTAACCGGCGGGTCTGGGGCTACAATGAGCAGTTCTTC	CASSPNRRVWGYNEQFF
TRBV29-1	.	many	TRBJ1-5	TGCAGCGCCCAACATGACCCTAATCAGCCCCAGCATTTT	CSAQHDPNQPQHF
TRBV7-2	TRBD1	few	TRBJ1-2	TGTGCCAGCAGCCAGACAGGGTTCGATGGCTACACCTTC	CASSQTGFDGYTF
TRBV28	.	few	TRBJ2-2	TGTGCCAGCAGCCCCGGGCCCGGACCCACCGGGGAGCTGTTTTTT	CASSPGPGPTGELFF
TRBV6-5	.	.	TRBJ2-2	TGTGCCAGCAGCTATTGGACCCGAGGCCTCGGGGAGCTGTTTTTT	CASSYWTRGLGELFF
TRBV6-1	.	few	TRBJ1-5	TGTGCCAGCAGTCCGAATCCCTGGGTTAGCAATCAGCCCCAGCATTTT	CASSPNPWVSNQPQHF
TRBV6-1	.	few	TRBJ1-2	TGTGCCAGCAGCCGCTTGACAGAGTCTGGCTACACCTTC	CASSRLTESGYTF
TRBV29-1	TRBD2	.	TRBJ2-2	TGCAGCGCTTTACCGGGTCCGACTAGCTTCGGGGAGCTGTTTTTT	CSALPGPTSFGELFF
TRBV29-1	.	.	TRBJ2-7	TGCAGCGTTACCGCAGGGAATCGCGAGCAGTACTTC	CSVTAGNREQYF
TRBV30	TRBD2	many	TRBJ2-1	TGTGCCGGACGGACTAGGGCCATCTACAATGAGCAGTTCTTC	CAGRTRAIYNEQFF
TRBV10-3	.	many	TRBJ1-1	TGTGCCATCAGTGAGACGATAGGGAGGGTCACTGAAGCTTTCTTT	CAISETIGRVTEAFF
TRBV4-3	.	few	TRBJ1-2	TGCGCCAGCAGCCAAGAAAGGGGCCAGGACTATGGCTACACCTTC	CASSQERGQDYGYTF
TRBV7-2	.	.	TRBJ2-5	TGTGCCAGCAGCCGGGACCACCCGGTAGGGACCCAGTACTTC	CASSRDHPVGTQYF
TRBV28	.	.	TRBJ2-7	TGTGCCAGCTTTGAGCGGGACAGGCGGCCCTACGAGCAGTACTTC	CASFERDRRPYEQYF
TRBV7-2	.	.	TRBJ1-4	TGTGCCAGCAGCTTAGCGGGAGTTTCCGCAACTAATGAAAAACTGTTTTTT	CASSLAGVSATNEKLFF
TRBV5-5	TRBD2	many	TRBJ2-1	TGTGCCAGCAGCCGAGGGCGGGAGAGCTCCTACAATGAGCAGTTCTTC	CASSRGRESSYNEQFF
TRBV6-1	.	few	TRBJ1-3	TGTGCCAGCAGCCTCGTTCCCGGCGGAAACACCATATATTTT	CASSLVPGGNTIYF
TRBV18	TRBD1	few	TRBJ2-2	TGTGCCAGCTCACCCCGGGGGACAGGGGTCTTCACCGGGGAGCTGTTTTTT	CASSPRGTGVFTGELFF
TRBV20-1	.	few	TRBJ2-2	TGCAGTGCCCCTGGGGTGAACACCGGGGAGCTGTTTTTT	CSAPGVNTGELFF
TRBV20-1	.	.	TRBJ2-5	TGCAGTGCTAGAGGGGGGACGCGGGCGGGAGAGACCCAGTACTTC	CSARGGTRAGETQYF
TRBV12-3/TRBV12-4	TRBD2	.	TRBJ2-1	TGTGCCAGCACTACTACTAGCGGGAGTAAAGGTGAGCAGTTCTTC	CASTTTSGSKGEQFF